This TCR beta chain was captured in a study of blood T cell repertoires in COVID-19. Study at large: Some COVID-19 samples were acute and others convalescent; all came from the United States, Italy and Spain. PBMCs, B-cell-depleted T cells, or T cells were the source of the cDNA or gDNA that made up the material.

Under the authors' procedure: For nucleated cells, counts were estimated from reference gene primer amplification. Repertoires were generated with immunoSEQ multiplex PCR, while TCRdb's copy carries only in-frame clones and drops some. V and J calls and clone size follow that table, whereas D and trimming were derived from the DNA. The repertoire holds around 180,000 clones, 75% to 90% seen once, with 11% in the top ten. Sequenced input: peripheral blood. This receptor was taken from a human donor with active or convalescent COVID-19. The donor label of this sample is uncertain.

The CDR3 protein is CASSLAPGSKDGYTF. The CDR3 region has the DNA TGCGCCAGCAGCTTGGCGCCGGGTAGTAAGGATGGCTACACCTTC. J is TRBJ1-2 and V is TRBV5-1; D gene uncertain. CDR1 is SGHRS and CDR2 is YFSETQ in the germline V gene. V lost 0 bases to trimming and J lost 6 bases, with 15 bases between them. The CDR3 is 15 amino acids.